This record looks at one T cell receptor (beta chain) sequence and its context. These data belong to a study of blood T cell repertoires in COVID-19. Generated by immunoSEQ multiplex PCR, the TCRdb table keeps only in-frame clones and is missing some. Here the sample spans under 350,000 clones, more than 75% being singletons. Recovered participants had two consecutive negative NP/OP PCR tests, healthcare professional clearance, or symptom resolution. This TCR came from a man aged 55 to 69 who had recovered from COVID-19. The material sequenced was PBMCs or T cells enriched from blood (not recorded which).

CDR3 bases: TGTGCCAGCAGCCCGACGGGACTAGCGGAGCCGGAGACCCAGTACTTC. Translated, it gives CASSPTGLAEPETQYF. The chain has TRBV4-2 and TRBJ2-5; 11 nucleotides line up with TRBD2. There are 16 residues in the CDR3. Germline trimming cut 4 bases from V and 5 bases from J; bases unmatched to any gene: 9. Germline loops: CDR1 LGHNA, CDR2 YNFKEQ.